Here is one T cell receptor (beta chain) with its context. Its target is unknown. The sample is drawn from a study of long-term antiretroviral therapy in people with HIV. Study results and caveats: Clones that expanded before ART (that is, prior to treatment) dominated the repertoire at all time points.

Investigators performed immunoSEQ version v3.0 at survey level. Here immunoSEQ multiplex PCR was the method, and the copy in TCRdb shows in-frame clones only, minus some. The table has about 29,000 clones, about 87% seen once. The TCR comes from a man between 45 and 60 years old with HIV. The material was unsorted PBMCs, obtained 3.2 years before starting antiretroviral therapy.

CDR3 nucleotide sequence: TGTGCCAGCAAAAAGGGTATTGTTCGCTCCTACGAGCAGTACTTC. Translated, it gives CASKKGIVRSYEQYF. The chain carries TRBV6-5 and TRBJ2-7; D unresolved. The CDR3 is 15 amino acids. V was shortened by 7 bases and J by 0 bases, with 16 bases between the two germline ends. Germline V CDR1 and CDR2: MNHEY, SVGAGI.